Detailed here is one T cell receptor beta chain. Its antigen remains unidentified. The sample comes from a study of response to subunit inactivated influenza vaccine. Notes on the study in general: After each seasonal influenza vaccination, few new T cells are recruited, the authors suggested.

The CDR3 runs 16 residues. Per germline, CDR1 MNHNS and CDR2 SASEGT. V lost 5 bases and J lost 3; bases outside the gene matches: 11. One entry per CDR3 protein, called by TCRdb with MiXCR from the RT-PCR reads. This sample yields around 190,000 distinct CDR3 sequences, of which roughly 8.7% are seen a single time; roughly 11% belongs to the top ten. The chain employs TRBV6-1 and TRBJ2-3; 7 positions match TRBD1. The sequence derives from a man in his forties or fifties who received an inactivated influenza vaccine. The sample in question was non-naive T cells sorted from PBMCs, obtained on the day of vaccination. DNA of the CDR3: TGTGCCAGCAGTAAAGGACAGGCTGGGGGAACAGATACGCAGTATTTT. Amino acid sequence: CASSKGQAGGTDTQYF.